This T cell receptor (beta chain) was captured in a study of blood T cell repertoires in COVID-19. At the level of the study: Some COVID-19 samples were acute and others convalescent; all came from the United States, Italy and Spain. T cells, B-cell-depleted T cells, or PBMCs provided the cDNA or gDNA that served as material.

Germline loops: CDR1 SGHRS, CDR2 YFSETQ. V was pared by 4 bases and J by 4 bases, with 5 bases of the junction left unmatched. The CDR3 has 14 residues. Study processing details: Estimated nucleated cell counts came from reference gene primer amplification. Sequencing used immunoSEQ multiplex PCR; TCRdb keeps in-frame clones, though not all of them. The V and J calls and clone size were taken over from that table, and D and trimming were inferred from the DNA. The sample consists of approximately 160,000 clones, about 92% of them appearing once. This chain joins TRBV5-1 and TRBJ2-5; 9 positions match TRBD1. The sample taken for sequencing was peripheral blood. This receptor was identified in a man between 60 and 70 years old with active or convalescent COVID-19. In nucleotides, the CDR3 is TGCGCCAGCAGCCAGGGACAGGGTAGAGAGACCCAGTACTTC. It yields the protein CASSQGQGRETQYF.